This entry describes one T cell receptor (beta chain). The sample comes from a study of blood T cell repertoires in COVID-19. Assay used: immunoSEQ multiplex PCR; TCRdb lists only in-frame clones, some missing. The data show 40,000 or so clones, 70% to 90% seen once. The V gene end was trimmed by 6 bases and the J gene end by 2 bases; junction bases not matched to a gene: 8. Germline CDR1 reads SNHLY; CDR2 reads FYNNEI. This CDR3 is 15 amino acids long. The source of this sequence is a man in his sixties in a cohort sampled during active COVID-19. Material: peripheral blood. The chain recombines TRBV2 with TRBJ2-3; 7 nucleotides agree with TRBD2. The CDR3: CASRKTSPFTDTQYF. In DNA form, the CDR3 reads TGTGCCAGCAGAAAGACTAGCCCCTTCACAGATACGCAGTATTTT. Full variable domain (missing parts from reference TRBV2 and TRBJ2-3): EPEVTQTPSHQVTQMGQEVILRCVPISNHLYFYWYRQILGQKVEFLVSFYNNEISEKSEIFDDQFSVERPDGSNFTLKIRSTKLEDSAMYFCASRKTSPFTDTQYFGPGTRLTVL.